Below are 21 T cell receptor beta chains sequenced from a single sample in a study of blood T cell repertoires in COVID-19. Libraries were prepared by immunoSEQ multiplex PCR; TCRdb keeps only in-frame clonotypes and omits some of them. The sample lists 200,000 or so clones; about 84% were seen once. The specimen was peripheral blood. The receptors were gathered from a woman in her thirties with acute or convalescent COVID-19.

The chain uses TRBV19 and TRBJ2-5, with 12 positions matching TRBD1. The CDR3 covers 15 residues. The V gene end was trimmed by 6 bases and the J gene end by 4 bases; junction bases not matched to a gene: 6. CDR1 is LNHDA and CDR2 is SQIVND in the germline V gene (reference sequence). The chain's CDR3 is CASSEGQGARETQYF. The CDR3, as DNA: TGTGCCAGTAGCGAGGGACAGGGGGCGAGAGAGACCCAGTACTTC.

The chain couples TRBV7-9 to TRBJ1-1; 10 bases map to TRBD1. This CDR3 contains 16 residues. Per the germline V gene, CDR1 is SEHNR and CDR2 is FQNEAQ (reference sequence). The J segment lost 1 base and the V segment lost 3 bases, leaving 5 bases of the junction unmatched. CDR3 protein: CASSLGQGTPNTEAFF. For the CDR3, the DNA is TGTGCCAGCAGCTTGGGACAGGGGACCCCGAACACTGAAGCTTTCTTT.

As regards this clone: This sample also contains other DNA sequences that code for the same CDR3. The gene calls are TRBV5-6 and TRBJ2-5; 10 nucleotides align to TRBD2. The CDR3 has 15 amino acids. Germline trimming cut 0 bases from V and 5 bases from J; bases unmatched to any gene: 4. In germline, CDR1 is SGHDT, CDR2 YYEEEE. CDR3: CASSLGLAGGETQYF. In nucleotides, the CDR3 is TGTGCCAGCAGCTTGGGACTAGCGGGCGGGGAGACCCAGTACTTC.

V is TRBV27 and J is TRBJ2-2; maybe TRBD1 (6 bases). From germline, CDR1 is MNHEY and CDR2 SMNVEV (reference sequence). The CDR3 has 13 residues. V was trimmed by 6 bases and J by 11 bases, leaving 16 bases between them. The DNA for the CDR3 is TGTGCCAGCAGGACCTCAGGGGTCGGCGAGCTGTTTTTT. Its translation is CASRTSGVGELFF.

The chain recombines TRBV5-1 with TRBJ1-1; 7 bases align to TRBD1. The CDR3 length is 14 residues. The V and J ends lost 4 bases and 5 bases, in that order; junction bases with no gene match: 8. Germline V gene sequence: CDR1 SGHRS, CDR2 YFSETQ. In nucleotides, the CDR3 is TGCGCCAGCAGCCTAGGGGGCGCAGGTACTGAAGCTTTCTTT. Translated: CASSLGGAGTEAFF.

The V and J genes are TRBV10-3 and TRBJ2-3; D gene ambiguous. Germline V gene data show CDR1 as ENHRY and CDR2 as SYGVKD. Between the trimmed V and J ends, which lost 2 bases and 4 bases, there was a span of 4 bases. The CDR3 covers 12 residues. The CDR3 reads CAISEASDTQYF. CDR3 nucleotides: TGTGCCATCAGTGAGGCGTCAGATACGCAGTATTTT.

The chain links TRBV7-6 to TRBJ2-5, with 9 bases identical to TRBD2. The CDR3 contains 14 residues. CDR1 is SGHVS, CDR2 FNYEAQ, per germline. Losses at the gene ends were 1 base for V and 5 bases for J; bases not matched to a gene: 2. The CDR3 nucleotides read TGTGCCAGCAGCTTAGGCAGCGGGGGGGAGACCCAGTACTTC. Its translation is CASSLGSGGETQYF.

The rearrangement uses TRBV5-1 and TRBJ2-7; TRBD1 might be the D (6 bases). Deletions cut 0 bases from V and 3 bases from J, with 10 bases between. The germline V gene encodes CDR1 SGHRS and CDR2 YFSETQ. This CDR3 is 14 amino acids long. CDR3 nucleotides: TGCGCCAGCAGCTTGGATGGACAGAGCTACGAGCAGTACTTC. Protein: CASSLDGQSYEQYF. Together with reference TRBV5-1 and TRBJ2-7, the CDR3 gives the full variable domain: KAGVTQTPRYLIKTRGQQVTLSCSPISGHRSVSWYQQTPGQGLQFLFEYFSETQRNKGNFPGRFSGRQFSNSRSEMNVSTLELGDSALYLCASSLDGQSYEQYFGPGTRLTVT.

A few counts support this clone. This rearrangement joins TRBV15 to TRBJ2-5; 8 nucleotides align to TRBD2. V shed 5 bases and J 5 bases; nucleotides not matched to a gene: 7. In germline, CDR1 is LNHNV, CDR2 YYDKDF (reference sequence). This CDR3 spans 14 amino acids. The CDR3 DNA is TGTGCCACCAGCGTCCGGGGGGGCGGGGAGACCCAGTACTTC. Its protein is CATSVRGGGETQYF.

This clone has only one observation. This sample includes further DNA sequences coding for the same CDR3. This chain connects TRBV7-9 to TRBJ2-5; 11 nucleotides match TRBD2. The CDR3 has 14 residues. Trimming took 4 bases from V and 4 from J; bases not matched to a gene: 2. Germline assignment: CDR1 SEHNR and CDR2 FQNEAQ (reference sequence). DNA of the CDR3: TGTGCCAGCAGCTCCGGACTAGCGGGAGAGACCCAGTACTTC. It encodes CASSSGLAGETQYF. Supplemented by reference TRBV7-9 and TRBJ2-5, the full variable domain reads DTGVSQNPRHKITKRGQNVTFRCDPISEHNRLYWYRQTLGQGPEFLTYFQNEAQLEKSRLLSDRFSAERPKGSFSTLEIQRTEQGDSAMYLCASSSGLAGETQYFGPGTRLLVL.

This chain joins TRBV10-1 and TRBJ2-2; 9 nucleotides agree with TRBD1. V gave up 11 bases and J gave up 4 bases; unmatched junction bases: 5. Germline values: CDR1 WNHNN, CDR2 SYGVQD (reference sequence). The CDR3 loop spans 13 amino acids. The CDR3 here is CAVQQGATGELFF. CDR3 bases: TGCGCCGTGCAACAGGGGGCCACCGGGGAGCTGTTTTTT.

This clone was counted a single time. The limits of the CDR3 on the DNA are not certain, so only TCRdb's listed CDR3 is given. CDR3 protein: CASSTSRGRYNSPLHF. The chain carries TRBV27 and TRBJ1-6. From germline, CDR1 is MNHEY and CDR2 SMNVEV (reference sequence). The CDR3 extends over 16 residues, inclusive of both ends.

The chain links TRBV9 to TRBJ2-1; D might be TRBD2 (7 bases). Germline CDR1 and CDR2: SGDLS and YYNGEE. V shed 4 bases and J shed 8 bases, with 19 bases lying between them. The CDR3 totals 15 residues. The CDR3 is CASSSLGAGADEQFF. The CDR3 DNA reads as TGTGCCAGCAGCTCTCTGGGGGCGGGAGCAGATGAGCAGTTCTTC.

This clone was recorded once. The chain recombines TRBV2 with TRBJ1-1; a weak D match, TRBD1 (6 bases). The CDR3 covers 13 residues. Trimming left V 6 bases short and J 5 bases short, with 13 bases between. Germline CDR1 reads SNHLY; CDR2 reads FYNNEI. The CDR3 region has the DNA TGTGCCAGCAGCGAGGGGGGGACGACTGAAGCTTTCTTT. This sequence encodes CASSEGGTTEAFF.

The chain uses TRBV7-9 and TRBJ1-4, with 9 bases matching TRBD1. The V segment lost 1 base and the J segment 7 bases; nucleotides outside the gene matches: 7. Germline CDR1 is SEHNR and CDR2 is FQNEAQ (reference sequence). The CDR3 is 16 amino acids. The CDR3 DNA reads as TGTGCCAGCAGCTTAGTAACAGGGGGCGGTGGTGAAAAACTGTTTTTT. This encodes CASSLVTGGGGEKLFF.

The rearrangement links TRBV21-1 to TRBJ1-2; the table's TRBD1 call for D was not verified on the DNA. TRBV21-1 represents a pseudogene. The CDR3 spans 17 residues. The CDR3 here is CASSKGGWDRDNYGYTF. DNA for the CDR3: TGTGCCAGCAGCAAAGGGGGATGGGACAGGGATAACTATGGCTACACCTTC.

The gene calls are TRBV30 and TRBJ1-5, with 9 bases aligning to TRBD1. V lost 3 bases and J lost 4; bases outside the gene matches: 7. The CDR3 is 15 amino acids. Germline V gives CDR1 GTSNPN, CDR2 SVGIG (reference sequence). The CDR3 region has the DNA TGTGCCTGGAGCAAACGGGACAGGGCTAATCAGCCCCAGCATTTT. Its protein product is CAWSKRDRANQPQHF.

The rearrangement uses TRBV18 and TRBJ1-6; 8 nucleotides align to TRBD1. Germline CDR1 reads KGHSH; CDR2 reads LQKENI. The ends lost 1 base at V and 7 bases at J; junction bases unmatched: 3. This CDR3 comprises 15 residues. The CDR3 sequence is CASSPRQGANSPLHF. Written as DNA, the CDR3 is TGTGCCAGCTCACCACGGCAGGGGGCGAATTCACCCCTCCACTTT.

The CDR3 sequence: CASSNSNTGGYTF. The CDR3 DNA follows: TGTGCCAGCAGCAATTCAAACACGGGGGGCTACACCTTC. The chain joins TRBV7-2 to TRBJ1-2; D unclear. This CDR3 has 13 residues. Per germline, CDR1 SGHTA and CDR2 FQGNSA. V was shortened by 5 bases and J by 8 bases, with 15 bases between the two germline ends. Full variable domain (outside the CDR3, taken from reference TRBV7-2 and TRBJ1-2): GAGVSQSPSNKVTEKGKDVELRCDPISGHTALYWYRQSLGQGLEFLIYFQGNSAPDKSGLPSDRFSAERTGGSVSTLTIQRTQQEDSAVYLCASSNSNTGGYTFGSGTRLTVV.

V is TRBV11-3 and J is TRBJ2-2; 8 bases are a match to TRBD1. Germline lookup yields CDR1 SGHNT and CDR2 YENEEA. The CDR3 runs 16 residues. V gave up 1 base and J gave up 1 base; unmatched junction bases: 2. The CDR3 here is CASSLGGQGNTGELFF. The CDR3 nucleotides read TGTGCCAGCAGCTTAGGAGGACAGGGGAACACCGGGGAGCTGTTTTTT.

The table lists this clone with a count of one. The chain combines TRBV2 with TRBJ1-1; D possibly corresponds to TRBD1 (6 bases). Germline lookup yields CDR1 SNHLY and CDR2 FYNNEI. V was pared by 5 bases and J by 1 base, with 8 bases between. This CDR3 is 13 amino acids long. The CDR3 nucleotides read TGTGCCAGCAGTACGGACAGGAACACTGAAGCTTTCTTT. Protein sequence: CASSTDRNTEAFF.